This T cell receptor beta chain was profiled in a study of regulatory T cells in long-lasting Graves disease. Overall study: The antithyroid drugs taken by newly diagnosed Graves' patients had been used for under 3 months. Overall study findings and caveats: Persistent disease preferred TRBV28, TRBJ1-2 and TRBJ2-5; new disease, TRBV20-1 and TRBJ2-1.

About this clonotype itself: What it binds is not known.

TCR beta libraries were built with iRepertoire HTBI primers and Arm-PCR of CDR3 regions. Study processing details: Gene usage covered approximately 60 TRBV and more than 13 TRBJ segments. TCRdb itself ran the multiplex PCR reads through MiXCR, one entry per CDR3 protein. TCRdb's processing, not the authors' own work, is the source of the V and J calls. The sample includes roughly 430,000 distinct CDR3 sequences, about a sixth of them seen just once. Noted time point: newly diagnosed GD, antithyroid drugs for less than 3 months. PBMC-derived RNA was used for the TCR library. The patient group derived from an endocrinology department in Xi'an, China. V lost 0 bases and J lost 2; bases outside the gene matches: 8. This CDR3 region has 16 residues. Germline CDR1 and CDR2: SGHRS and YFSETQ. The data also belong to a second study, concerning T cells in Graves' hyperthyroidism and ophthalmopathy.

This sequence originates from a woman in her 30s with Graves disease. The sample here was peripheral blood mononuclear cells (PBMCs), taken at new diagnosis, from a patient treated with antithyroid drugs. The rearrangement uses TRBV5-1 and TRBJ2-7, with 7 bases lining up with TRBD1. The DNA for the CDR3 is TGCGCCAGCAGCTTGGAATCCGGGACAGCACCCTACGAGCAGTACTTC. Translation gives CASSLESGTAPYEQYF.